This T cell receptor beta chain is from a study of ipilimumab plus nivolumab after autologous stem cell transplantation. This CDR3 is built from 13 residues. V dropped 1 base and J dropped 9 bases, with 7 bases sitting between them. CDR1 SGHVT and CDR2 SQSDAQ come from the germline V gene. Libraries were prepared by immunoSEQ multiplex PCR; TCRdb keeps only in-frame clonotypes and omits some of them. The data contain some 87,000 clones, about 83% of them singletons. The J gene is TRBJ1-6, the V gene TRBV7-4; D not resolved. This specimen consisted of PBMCs, obtained in a trial of ipilimumab plus nivolumab as post-transplant consolidation. The origin of this receptor is a male donor with diffuse large B-cell lymphoma. The CDR3 DNA is TGTGCCAGCAGCTTAGATTACCTTTCACCCCTCCACTTT. Amino acid sequence: CASSLDYLSPLHF.